The clone carrying this T cell receptor (beta chain) has only one observation. The sample belongs to a study of tumor-infiltrating lymphocytes in localized non-small cell lung cancer. Germline CDR1 and CDR2: SGHNT and YYREEE (reference sequence). With V trimmed by 0 bases and J by 3 bases, 6 bases remained unmatched. The CDR3 is 17 residues long. Data came from immunoSEQ multiplex PCR; TCRdb stores just in-frame clones and leaves some out. The data hold under 8,500 clones, with 55% to 75% observed a single time. This clonotype was sampled from a human donor with non-small cell lung cancer. What was sequenced was lung tumor tissue. V usage is TRBV5-4 and J usage is TRBJ2-2, with 9 bases fitting TRBD2. CDR3 nucleotide sequence: TGTGCCAGCAGCTTGGGAGGTAGCGGGAGCTACACCGGGGAGCTGTTTTTT. Protein sequence: CASSLGGSGSYTGELFF.